Each of the 14 T cell receptor beta chains below was sequenced from the same sample in a study of T cell changes during pregnancy in multiple sclerosis. Assay: immunoSEQ multiplex PCR; the TCRdb copy retains only in-frame clones and omits some. The data contain 75,000 to 90,000 clones, around 93% of them singletons. The sample was PBMCs, taken in the first trimester of pregnancy. These receptors originate from a female donor in good health, serving as a control in a pregnancy study. Some clones in this sample may be carry-over from other donors' samples.

This sequence joins TRBV28 and TRBJ2-6; perhaps TRBD1 as D (6 bases). From germline, CDR1 is MDHEN and CDR2 SYDVKM. Between the trimmed V and J ends, which lost 5 bases and 0 bases, there was a span of 17 bases. This CDR3 comprises 18 residues. CDR3 bases: TGTGCCAGCAGTCCCAGATCGGGCAGGGGCTCTGGGGCCAACGTCCTGACTTTC. Translating gives CASSPRSGRGSGANVLTF.

This clone was found once. This chain links TRBV21-1 with TRBJ1-6; no DNA check was done on the table's D call, TRBD1. TRBV21-1 is a recognized pseudogene. The CDR3 has 19 amino acids. CDR3 amino acids: CASSKAGDTVSSYNSPLHF. The CDR3 DNA reads TGTGCCAGCAGCAAAGCAGGGGACACCGTCAGCTCCTATAATTCACCCCTCCACTTT.

The chain recombines TRBV5-1 with TRBJ2-5; 11 bases are a match to TRBD2. This CDR3 is 14 amino acids long. Germline CDR1 reads SGHRS; CDR2 reads YFSETQ. Trimming took 4 bases from V and 3 from J; bases not matched to a gene: 2. Here the CDR3 reads CASSPGLAEETQYF. For the CDR3, the DNA is TGCGCCAGCAGCCCGGGACTAGCGGAAGAGACCCAGTACTTC.

The rearrangement uses TRBV5-1 and TRBJ2-7; tentative D call: TRBD1 (6 bases). The CDR3 runs to 14 residues. Germline CDR1 SGHRS, CDR2 YFSETQ. V dropped 0 bases and J dropped 3 bases, with 10 bases sitting between them. In DNA, the CDR3 is TGCGCCAGCAGCTTGGAGGACAGAAACTACGAGCAGTACTTC. Its protein product is CASSLEDRNYEQYF.

The V and J genes are TRBV28 and TRBJ1-4; 8 nucleotides agree with TRBD1. The CDR3 extends over 10 amino acids. Losses at the gene ends were 7 bases for V and 15 bases for J; bases not matched to a gene: 4. CDR1 and CDR2 from the germline V gene are MDHEN and SYDVKM. The CDR3 reads CASTTGVVFF. As DNA, the CDR3 is TGTGCCAGCACGACAGGGGTGGTGTTTTTT.

V is TRBV27 and J is TRBJ1-2; D gene uncertain. Trimming removed 0 bases from V and 3 bases from J, with 11 bases in between. This CDR3 comprises 15 residues. Germline V lookup: CDR1 MNHEY, CDR2 SMNVEV (reference sequence). The CDR3 coding sequence is TGTGCCAGCAGTTTATCGTTGGCGGGCGACTATGGCTACACCTTC. It specifies CASSLSLAGDYGYTF.

The chain employs TRBV4-1 and TRBJ2-2; D not resolved. The germline V and J ends were trimmed by 0 bases and 6 bases, with 5 bases remaining between them. The CDR3 consists of 13 residues. Looked up from germline, CDR1 is MGHRA and CDR2 is YSYEKL. The CDR3 DNA follows: TGCGCCAGCAGCCAAGAACTTGCCGGGGAGCTGTTTTTT. Its translation: CASSQELAGELFF.

This clone has more than one count but fewer than ten. Other DNA sequences in this specimen translate into the identical CDR3. The chain employs TRBV6-4 and TRBJ2-3, with 9 bases identical to TRBD2. The CDR3 is 14 amino acids. Germline trimming cut 4 bases from V and 2 bases from J; bases unmatched to any gene: 1. Per the germline V gene, CDR1 is MRHNA and CDR2 is SNTAGT. CDR3 sequence: CASSGGGATDTQYF. In DNA form, the CDR3 reads TGTGCCAGCAGTGGCGGGGGGGCCACAGATACGCAGTATTTT.

The J gene is TRBJ2-1, the V gene TRBV7-3; possibly TRBD2 for D (6 bases). Deletions cut 5 bases from V and 3 bases from J, with 14 bases between. Per the germline V gene, CDR1 is SGHTA and CDR2 is FQGTGA. CDR3 length: 15 residues. The CDR3 is CASSQFSSDYNEQFF. The CDR3 bases are TGTGCCAGCAGCCAGTTCTCTAGCGACTACAATGAGCAGTTCTTC.

The rearrangement links TRBV14 to TRBJ1-6, with TRBD1 as a possible D gene (5 bases). The CDR3 spans 15 residues. The V gene's germline CDR1 is SGHDN and CDR2 FVKESK. Deletions cut 0 bases from V and 7 bases from J, with 10 bases between. For the CDR3, the DNA is TGTGCCAGCAGCCAAGACAGGGTCCCCAATTCACCCCTCCACTTT. Protein: CASSQDRVPNSPLHF.

The rearrangement joins TRBV5-4 to TRBJ1-1; no firm D call. The germline V and J ends were trimmed by 0 bases and 5 bases, with 11 bases remaining between them. This CDR3 is 14 amino acids long. The germline V gene has CDR1 SGHNT and CDR2 YYREEE (reference sequence). Here the CDR3 reads CASSLGGVETEAFF. The CDR3 DNA sequence: TGTGCCAGCAGCTTGGGGGGAGTTGAAACTGAAGCTTTCTTT.

The chain links TRBV10-1 to TRBJ1-3, with a weak D call TRBD1 (6 bases). Per the germline V gene, CDR1 is WNHNN and CDR2 is SYGVQD (reference sequence). CDR3 length: 14 amino acids. Trimming took 6 bases from V and 0 from J, leaving 9 bases between them. The CDR3 here is CASSPDSSGNTIYF. The CDR3, as DNA: TGCGCCAGCAGCCCGGACAGCTCTGGAAACACCATATATTTT.

This sequence joins TRBV4-3 and TRBJ2-1; TRBD1 is a possible D gene (7 bases). V was pared by 0 bases and J by 0 bases, with 15 bases between. Germline V gives CDR1 LGHNA, CDR2 YSLEER. The CDR3 extends over 18 amino acids. The CDR3 loop is CASSQESPGGNSYNEQFF. The CDR3 region has the DNA TGCGCCAGCAGCCAAGAATCCCCAGGGGGGAACTCCTACAATGAGCAGTTCTTC.

This rearrangement joins TRBV9 to TRBJ2-6, with a weak D call TRBD1 (5 bases). The CDR3 consists of 16 residues. CDR1 SGDLS and CDR2 YYNGEE come from the germline V gene. V lost 2 bases, J lost 0 bases, and 9 bases lay in between. The CDR3 is CASSVGRSSGANVLTF. The CDR3 DNA reads TGTGCCAGCAGCGTGGGGCGCAGCTCTGGGGCCAACGTCCTGACTTTC.